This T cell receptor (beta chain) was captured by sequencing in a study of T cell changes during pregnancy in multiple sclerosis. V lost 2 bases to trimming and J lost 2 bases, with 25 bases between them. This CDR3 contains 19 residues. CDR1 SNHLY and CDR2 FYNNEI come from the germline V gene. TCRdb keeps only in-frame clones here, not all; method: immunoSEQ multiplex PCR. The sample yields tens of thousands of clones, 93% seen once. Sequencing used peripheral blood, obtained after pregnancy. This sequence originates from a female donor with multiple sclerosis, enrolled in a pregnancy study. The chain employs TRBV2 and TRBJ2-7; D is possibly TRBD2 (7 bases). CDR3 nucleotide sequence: TGTGCCAGCAGTGAACTTCTAGGCCTCTCGGGGGGCGACCCCTACGAGCAGTACTTC. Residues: CASSELLGLSGGDPYEQYF.